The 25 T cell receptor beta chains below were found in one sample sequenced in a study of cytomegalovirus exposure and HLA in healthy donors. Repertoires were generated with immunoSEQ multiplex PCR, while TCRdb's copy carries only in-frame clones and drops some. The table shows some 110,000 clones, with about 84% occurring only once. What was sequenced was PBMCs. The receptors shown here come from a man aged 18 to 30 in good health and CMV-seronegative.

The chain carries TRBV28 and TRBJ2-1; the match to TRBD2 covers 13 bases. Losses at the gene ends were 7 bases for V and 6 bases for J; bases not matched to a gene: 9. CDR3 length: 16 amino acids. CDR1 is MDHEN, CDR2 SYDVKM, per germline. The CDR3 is CASTAAGTSGINEQFF. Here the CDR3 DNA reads TGTGCCAGCACCGCGGCGGGGACTAGCGGGATCAATGAGCAGTTCTTC.

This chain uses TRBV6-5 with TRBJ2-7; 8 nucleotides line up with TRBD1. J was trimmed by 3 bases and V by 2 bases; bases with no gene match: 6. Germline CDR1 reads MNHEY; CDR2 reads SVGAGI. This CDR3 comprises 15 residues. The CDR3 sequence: CASSYIRTGGYEQYF. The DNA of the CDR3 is TGTGCCAGCAGTTACATACGAACAGGGGGCTACGAGCAGTACTTC.

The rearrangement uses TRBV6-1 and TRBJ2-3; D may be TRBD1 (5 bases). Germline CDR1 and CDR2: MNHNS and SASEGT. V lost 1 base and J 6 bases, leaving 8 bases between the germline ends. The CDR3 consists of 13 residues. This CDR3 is CASSEDRWDTQYF. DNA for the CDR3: TGTGCCAGCAGTGAAGACAGGTGGGATACGCAGTATTTT.

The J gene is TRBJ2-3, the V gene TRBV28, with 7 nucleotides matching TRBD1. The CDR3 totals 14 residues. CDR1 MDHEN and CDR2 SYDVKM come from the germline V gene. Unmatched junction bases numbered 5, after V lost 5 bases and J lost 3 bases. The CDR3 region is CASSPWTGTDTQYF. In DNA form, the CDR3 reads TGTGCCAGCAGTCCATGGACAGGAACAGATACGCAGTATTTT.

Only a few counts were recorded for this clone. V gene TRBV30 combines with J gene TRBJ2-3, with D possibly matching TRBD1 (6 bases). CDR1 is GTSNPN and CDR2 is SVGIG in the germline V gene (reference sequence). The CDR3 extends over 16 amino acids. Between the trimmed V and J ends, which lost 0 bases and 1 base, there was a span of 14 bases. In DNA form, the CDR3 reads TGTGCCTGGAGTGTACGCAGGGGAGTTGGCACAGATACGCAGTATTTT. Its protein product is CAWSVRRGVGTDTQYF.

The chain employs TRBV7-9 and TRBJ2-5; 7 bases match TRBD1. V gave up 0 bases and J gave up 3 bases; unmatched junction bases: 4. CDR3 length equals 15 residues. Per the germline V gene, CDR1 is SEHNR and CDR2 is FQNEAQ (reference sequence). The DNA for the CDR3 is TGTGCCAGCAGCTTAGCGCTGGGACAGAAAGAGACCCAGTACTTC. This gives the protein CASSLALGQKETQYF.

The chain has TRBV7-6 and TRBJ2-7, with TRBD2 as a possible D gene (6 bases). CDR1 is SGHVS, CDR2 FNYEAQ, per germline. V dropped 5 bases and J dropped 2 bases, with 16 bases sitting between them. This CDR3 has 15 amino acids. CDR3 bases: TGTGCCAGCAGCCCAGGTGGAGGGGTTGCCTACGAGCAGTACTTC. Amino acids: CASSPGGGVAYEQYF.

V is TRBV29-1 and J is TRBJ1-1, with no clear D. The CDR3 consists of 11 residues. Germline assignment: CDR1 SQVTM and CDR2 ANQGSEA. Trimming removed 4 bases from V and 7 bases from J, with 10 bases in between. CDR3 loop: CSVVSPGEAFF. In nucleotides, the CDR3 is TGCAGCGTTGTGAGCCCCGGTGAAGCTTTCTTT.

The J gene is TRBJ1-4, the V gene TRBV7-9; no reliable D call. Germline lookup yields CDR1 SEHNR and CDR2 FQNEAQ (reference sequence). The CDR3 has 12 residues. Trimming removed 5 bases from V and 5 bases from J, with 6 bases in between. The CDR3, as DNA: TGTGCCAGCAGCCGTACAAATGAAAAACTGTTTTTT. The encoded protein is CASSRTNEKLFF.

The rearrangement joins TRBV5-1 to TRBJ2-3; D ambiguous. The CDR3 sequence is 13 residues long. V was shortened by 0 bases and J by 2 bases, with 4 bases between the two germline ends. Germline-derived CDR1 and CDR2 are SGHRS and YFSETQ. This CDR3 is CASSLEYTDTQYF. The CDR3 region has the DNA TGCGCCAGCAGCTTGGAATACACAGATACGCAGTATTTT.

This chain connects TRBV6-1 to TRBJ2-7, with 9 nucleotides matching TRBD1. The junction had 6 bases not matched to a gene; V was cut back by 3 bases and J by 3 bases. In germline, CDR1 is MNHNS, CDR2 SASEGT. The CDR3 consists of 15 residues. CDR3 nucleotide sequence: TGTGCCAGCAGTGAGTCCTGGACAGGGGTCTACGAGCAGTACTTC. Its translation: CASSESWTGVYEQYF.

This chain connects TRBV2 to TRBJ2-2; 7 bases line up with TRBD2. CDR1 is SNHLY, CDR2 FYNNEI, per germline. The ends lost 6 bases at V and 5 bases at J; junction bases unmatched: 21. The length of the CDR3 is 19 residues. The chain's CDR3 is CASRQIPPGLAVGTGELFF. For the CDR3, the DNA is TGTGCCAGCAGACAGATCCCCCCGGGGCTAGCGGTTGGTACCGGGGAGCTGTTTTTT.

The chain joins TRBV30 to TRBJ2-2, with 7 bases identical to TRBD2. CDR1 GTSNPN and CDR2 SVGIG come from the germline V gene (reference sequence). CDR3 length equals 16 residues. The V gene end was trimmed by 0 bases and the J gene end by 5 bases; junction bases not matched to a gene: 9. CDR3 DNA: TGTGCCTGGAGTGTATTGGGGGGAGGGTGGACCGGGGAGCTGTTTTTT. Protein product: CAWSVLGGGWTGELFF.

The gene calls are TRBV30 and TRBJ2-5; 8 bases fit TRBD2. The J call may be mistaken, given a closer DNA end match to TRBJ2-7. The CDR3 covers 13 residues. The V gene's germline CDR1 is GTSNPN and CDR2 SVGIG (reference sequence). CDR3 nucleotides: TGTGCCTGGAGTGACGATAGCGGGGACGAGCAGTACTTC. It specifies CAWSDDSGDEQYF.

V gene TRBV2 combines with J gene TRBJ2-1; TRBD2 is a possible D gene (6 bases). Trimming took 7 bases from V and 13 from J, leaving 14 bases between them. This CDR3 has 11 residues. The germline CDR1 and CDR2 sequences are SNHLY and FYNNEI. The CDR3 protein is CASTARDFQFF. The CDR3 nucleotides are TGTGCCAGCACCGCCCGGGACTTCCAGTTCTTC.

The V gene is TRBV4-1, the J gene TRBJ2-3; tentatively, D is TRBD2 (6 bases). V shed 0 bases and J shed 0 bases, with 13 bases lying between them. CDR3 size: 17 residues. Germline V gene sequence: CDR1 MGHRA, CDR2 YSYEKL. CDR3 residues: CASSQDGGSGSTDTQYF. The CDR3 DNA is TGCGCCAGCAGCCAAGACGGTGGTAGCGGAAGCACAGATACGCAGTATTTT.

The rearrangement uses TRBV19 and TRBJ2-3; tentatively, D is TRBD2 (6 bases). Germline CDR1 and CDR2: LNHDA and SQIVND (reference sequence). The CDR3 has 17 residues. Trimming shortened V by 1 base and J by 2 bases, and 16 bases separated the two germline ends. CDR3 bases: TGTGCCAGTAGTATAGCCCCGGCGGGATCGTACACAGATACGCAGTATTTT. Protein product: CASSIAPAGSYTDTQYF.

CDR3 DNA: TGTGCCTGGAATTCCGGGACAGTCGAGGGCTACACCTTC. Translating gives CAWNSGTVEGYTF. This chain uses TRBV30 with TRBJ1-2; 7 bases are a match to TRBD1. CDR1 and CDR2 from the germline V gene are GTSNPN and SVGIG (reference sequence). J gave up 8 bases and V 4 bases, and 10 bases lay outside the gene matches. This CDR3 contains 13 residues.

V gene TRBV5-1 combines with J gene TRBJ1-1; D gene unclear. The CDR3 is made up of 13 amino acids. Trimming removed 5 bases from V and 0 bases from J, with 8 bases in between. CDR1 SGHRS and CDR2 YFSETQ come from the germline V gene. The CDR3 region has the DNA TGCGCCAGCAGAGCTTCAATGAACACTGAAGCTTTCTTT. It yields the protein CASRASMNTEAFF.

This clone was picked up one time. As DNA, the CDR3 is TGTGCCAGTAGGAAATACCGGGACTTCACAGATACGCAGTATTTT. It codes for CASRKYRDFTDTQYF. The V and J genes are TRBV19 and TRBJ2-3; TRBD2 is a possible D gene (6 bases). The CDR3 sequence is 15 residues long. V gave up 6 bases and J gave up 2 bases, with 15 bases separating them. Per the germline V gene, CDR1 is LNHDA and CDR2 is SQIVND (reference sequence).

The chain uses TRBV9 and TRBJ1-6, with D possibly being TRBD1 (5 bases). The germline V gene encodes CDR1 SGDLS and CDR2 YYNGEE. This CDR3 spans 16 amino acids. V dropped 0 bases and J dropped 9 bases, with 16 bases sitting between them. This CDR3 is CASSVDHGGGVSPLHF. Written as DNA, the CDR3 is TGTGCCAGCAGCGTAGATCACGGGGGGGGAGTTTCACCCCTCCACTTT.

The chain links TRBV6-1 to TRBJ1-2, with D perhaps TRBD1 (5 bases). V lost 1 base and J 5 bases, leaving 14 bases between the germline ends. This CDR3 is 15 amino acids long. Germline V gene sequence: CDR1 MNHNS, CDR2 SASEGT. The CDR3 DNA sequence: TGTGCCAGCAGTGAAGGCGGGACCCGTAGGTATGGCTACACCTTC. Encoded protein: CASSEGGTRRYGYTF.

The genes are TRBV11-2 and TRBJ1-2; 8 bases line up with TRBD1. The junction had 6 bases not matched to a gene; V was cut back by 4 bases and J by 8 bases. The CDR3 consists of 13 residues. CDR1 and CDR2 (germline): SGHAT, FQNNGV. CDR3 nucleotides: TGTGCCAGCAGCTCTCAGGGGGCTAGCGGCTACACCTTC. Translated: CASSSQGASGYTF.

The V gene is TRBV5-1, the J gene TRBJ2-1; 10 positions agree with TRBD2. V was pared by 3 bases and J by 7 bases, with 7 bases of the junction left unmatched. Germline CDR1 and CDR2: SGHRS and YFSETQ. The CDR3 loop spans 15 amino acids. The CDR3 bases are TGCGCCAGCAGCTGGCTAAGCGGGAGGGGGAATGAGCAGTTCTTC. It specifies CASSWLSGRGNEQFF.

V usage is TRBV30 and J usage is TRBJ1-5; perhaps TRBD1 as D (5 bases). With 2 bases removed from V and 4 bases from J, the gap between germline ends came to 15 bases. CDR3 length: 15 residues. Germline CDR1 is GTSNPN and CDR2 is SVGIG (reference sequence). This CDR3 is CAWSKGTGKNQPQHF. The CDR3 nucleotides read TGTGCCTGGAGTAAGGGCACAGGTAAAAATCAGCCCCAGCATTTT. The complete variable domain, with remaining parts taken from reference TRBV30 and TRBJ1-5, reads SQTIHQWPATLVQPVGSPLSLECTVEGTSNPNLYWYRQAAGRGLQLLFYSVGIGQISSEVPQNLSASRPQDRQFILSSKKLLLSDSGFYLCAWSKGTGKNQPQHFGDGTRLSIL.